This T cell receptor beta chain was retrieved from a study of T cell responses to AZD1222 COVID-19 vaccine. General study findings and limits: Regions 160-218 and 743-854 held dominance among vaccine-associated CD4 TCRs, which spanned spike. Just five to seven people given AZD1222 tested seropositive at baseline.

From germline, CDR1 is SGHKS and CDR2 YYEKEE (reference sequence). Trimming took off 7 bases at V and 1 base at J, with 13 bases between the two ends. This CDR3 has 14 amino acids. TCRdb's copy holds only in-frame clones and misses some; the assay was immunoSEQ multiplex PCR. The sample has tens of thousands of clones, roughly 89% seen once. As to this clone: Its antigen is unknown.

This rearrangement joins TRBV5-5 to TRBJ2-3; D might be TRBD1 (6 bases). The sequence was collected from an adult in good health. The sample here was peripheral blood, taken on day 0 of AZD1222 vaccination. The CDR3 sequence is CASGGPGGTDTQYF. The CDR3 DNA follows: TGTGCCAGCGGCGGGCCAGGGGGCACAGATACGCAGTATTTT.